The clone carrying this T cell receptor (beta chain) was counted between two and nine times. Its antigen is still unknown. UMIs and sample barcodes were carried by the TCR alpha and TCR beta cDNA libraries that 5'RACE produced using constant-segment primers. One entry per CDR3 protein results from TCRdb running MiXCR on the 5' RACE reads. This table holds around 150,000 distinct CDR3 sequences, around 10% found once. These data come from a study of T-cell memory formation after mild COVID-19. Study-wide points: Day 15 to 85 contracting clones showed balanced CD4/CD8; day 15 to 37 expanders favored CD4+.

V was pared by 1 base and J by 1 base, with 10 bases between. Germline lookup yields CDR1 LGHNA and CDR2 YSLEER. This CDR3 is 15 amino acids long. The sequence came from a man younger than 35 who had mild COVID-19 (a few samples of this study predate the infection). Cell type and time point are not known. Material for sequencing was PBMCs or a T cell subset sorted from them (not recorded which). The chain links TRBV4-3 to TRBJ1-1; D gene unclear. The CDR3 protein is CASSQADRRNTEAFF. The CDR3 region has the DNA TGCGCCAGCAGCCAAGCCGATAGGCGGAACACTGAAGCTTTCTTT.